This passage covers 21 T cell receptor beta chains from one sample sequenced in a study of cytomegalovirus exposure and HLA in healthy donors. Clones were sequenced by immunoSEQ multiplex PCR, and TCRdb holds only the in-frame ones, with some missing. The sample consists of about 54,000 clones, approximately 89% of them appearing once. What was sequenced was PBMCs. The source of these receptors is a young woman in good health and CMV-seropositive.

V usage is TRBV18 and J usage is TRBJ1-6; a possible D gene is TRBD1 (6 bases). Germline V CDR1 and CDR2: KGHSH, LQKENI. This CDR3 region has 14 residues. The V gene lost 5 bases and the J gene lost 7 bases, with 12 bases spanning the gap. The CDR3 region has the DNA TGTGCCAGCTCAAGAGGGGGGGGGAATTCACCCCTCCACTTT. This encodes CASSRGGGNSPLHF.

The chain employs TRBV5-1 and TRBJ2-1; the match to TRBD1 covers 7 bases. The CDR3 contains 14 residues. CDR1 and CDR2 from the germline V gene are SGHRS and YFSETQ. V gave up 0 bases and J gave up 6 bases; unmatched junction bases: 3. CDR3 DNA: TGCGCCAGCAGCTTGGGACAGGGACCCAATGAGCAGTTCTTC. Its translation: CASSLGQGPNEQFF. The full variable domain, in which reference TRBV5-1 and TRBJ2-1 provide the parts outside the CDR3, is KAGVTQTPRYLIKTRGQQVTLSCSPISGHRSVSWYQQTPGQGLQFLFEYFSETQRNKGNFPGRFSGRQFSNSRSEMNVSTLELGDSALYLCASSLGQGPNEQFFGPGTRLTVL.

This rearrangement joins TRBV28 to TRBJ2-7; no clear D. Germline CDR1 MDHEN, CDR2 SYDVKM. The CDR3 runs to 14 residues. Trimming took 6 bases from V and 0 from J, leaving 12 bases between them. CDR3 in amino acids: CASREQLHSYEQYF. CDR3 DNA: TGTGCCAGCAGGGAACAGCTCCACTCCTACGAGCAGTACTTC.

The chain is built from TRBV2 and TRBJ2-2; 10 bases line up with TRBD1. CDR1 and CDR2 (germline): SNHLY, FYNNEI. Losses at the gene ends were 4 bases for V and 3 bases for J; bases not matched to a gene: 2. The CDR3 sequence is 15 residues long. This chain's CDR3 is CASSGQGAHTGELFF. The CDR3 DNA reads TGTGCCAGCAGTGGACAGGGGGCTCACACCGGGGAGCTGTTTTTT.

This clone has a handful of counts. The rearrangement links TRBV28 to TRBJ1-1; no reliable D call. CDR3 size: 14 residues. Germline V gives CDR1 MDHEN, CDR2 SYDVKM. The ends were cut back, 3 bases at V and 1 base at J, with 9 bases in the middle. CDR3 coding DNA: TGTGCCAGCAGTTTCCCGACTGAGAACACTGAAGCTTTCTTT. Protein: CASSFPTENTEAFF.

The rearrangement links TRBV6-5 to TRBJ2-1; possible D gene TRBD1, 6 bases. The V end was cut by 6 bases, the J end by 9 bases, with 15 bases between. CDR3 length: 13 residues. The germline V gene encodes CDR1 MNHEY and CDR2 SVGAGI. The chain's CDR3 is CASSSGTLSEQFF. The CDR3 DNA reads TGTGCCAGCAGCTCCGGGACATTGAGTGAGCAGTTCTTC.

This clone was detected only once. The chain is built from TRBV5-1 and TRBJ1-4; D ambiguous. The CDR3 runs to 17 residues. V lost 0 bases and J lost 2, with 14 bases in between. Germline lookup yields CDR1 SGHRS and CDR2 YFSETQ. This CDR3 is CASSLAAAWTTNEKLFF. Written as DNA, the CDR3 is TGCGCCAGCAGCTTGGCGGCCGCTTGGACTACTAATGAAAAACTGTTTTTT.

V usage is TRBV2 and J usage is TRBJ2-1; TRBD2 might be the D (6 bases). CDR3 length: 15 residues. V lost 6 bases and J 5 bases, leaving 17 bases between the germline ends. Germline assignment: CDR1 SNHLY and CDR2 FYNNEI. The CDR3 DNA is TGTGCCAGCAGCGCGGGAAGAACAGAGAACAATGAGCAGTTCTTC. It yields the protein CASSAGRTENNEQFF. The variable domain in full, completed from reference TRBV2 and TRBJ2-1, reads EPEVTQTPSHQVTQMGQEVILRCVPISNHLYFYWYRQILGQKVEFLVSFYNNEISEKSEIFDDQFSVERPDGSNFTLKIRSTKLEDSAMYFCASSAGRTENNEQFFGPGTRLTVL.

The chain couples TRBV6-1 to TRBJ1-1, with D hard to call. The CDR3 contains 14 residues. Trimming pared 2 bases from V and 6 bases from J, leaving 13 bases between. Germline values: CDR1 MNHNS, CDR2 SASEGT. The DNA for the CDR3 is TGTGCCAGCAGTGAATATTCTAGCTTGTCTGAAGCTTTCTTT. Translation gives CASSEYSSLSEAFF.

The sample holds one count of this clone. The chain carries TRBV5-5 and TRBJ1-4; TRBD1 aligns across 10 bases. The V segment lost 4 bases and the J segment 0 bases; nucleotides outside the gene matches: 15. CDR1 is SGHKS, CDR2 YYEKEE, per germline (reference sequence). The CDR3 has 20 residues. The chain's CDR3 is CASSEKDRGLLWATNEKLFF. The CDR3 region has the DNA TGTGCCAGCAGCGAAAAAGACAGGGGGCTCTTGTGGGCAACTAATGAAAAACTGTTTTTT. Based on the CDR3 plus reference TRBV5-5 and TRBJ1-4, the full variable domain is DAGVTQSPTHLIKTRGQQVTLRCSPISGHKSVSWYQQVLGQGPQFIFQYYEKEERGRGNFPDRFSARQFPNYSSELNVNALLLGDSALYLCASSEKDRGLLWATNEKLFFGSGTQLSVL.

The chain recombines TRBV5-1 with TRBJ2-5, with a weak D call TRBD2 (5 bases). The CDR3 contains 15 residues. The ends were cut back, 4 bases at V and 2 bases at J, with 15 bases in the middle. CDR1 and CDR2 from the germline V gene are SGHRS and YFSETQ. The CDR3 nucleotides read TGCGCCAGCAGCCCCCGCCCCGGCGGGCAAGAGACCCAGTACTTC. This gives the protein CASSPRPGGQETQYF.

The chain links TRBV5-6 to TRBJ1-5, with TRBD1 as a possible D gene (6 bases). The CDR3 consists of 16 residues. V was trimmed by 4 bases and J by 2 bases, leaving 16 bases between them. Germline V gene sequence: CDR1 SGHDT, CDR2 YYEEEE. In DNA, the CDR3 is TGTGCCAGCAGCACGTCCGGGACACGTGGCAATCAGCCCCAGCATTTT. Translating gives CASSTSGTRGNQPQHF.

V and J are TRBV5-1 and TRBJ2-7; D may be TRBD1 (7 bases). The CDR3 is 15 residues long. Germline values: CDR1 SGHRS, CDR2 YFSETQ. V was clipped by 4 bases and J by 5 bases, with 19 bases between them. The CDR3 loop reads CASSPPRQGGNEQYF. The DNA of the CDR3 is TGCGCCAGCAGCCCGCCTCGACAGGGAGGCAACGAGCAGTACTTC.

This chain connects TRBV5-1 to TRBJ2-2, with D possibly TRBD2 on 5 matching bases. V lost 1 base to trimming and J lost 6 bases, with 10 bases between them. The germline V gene encodes CDR1 SGHRS and CDR2 YFSETQ. The CDR3 has 14 amino acids. The CDR3 sequence is CASSLWLSAGELFF. CDR3 nucleotides: TGCGCCAGCAGCTTGTGGCTTAGCGCCGGGGAGCTGTTTTTT.

This clone was counted a single time. This chain connects TRBV5-6 to TRBJ1-3; D is undetermined. Trimming took off 2 bases at V and 0 bases at J, with 12 bases between the two ends. The CDR3 spans 16 residues. CDR1 and CDR2 from the germline V gene are SGHDT and YYEEEE. CDR3 residues: CASSFRGRSSGNTIYF. CDR3 bases: TGTGCCAGCAGCTTTCGCGGGCGGAGCTCTGGAAACACCATATATTTT.

The chain employs TRBV20-1 and TRBJ2-1, with D perhaps matching TRBD1 (6 bases). The germline CDR1 and CDR2 sequences are DFQATT and SNEGSKA (reference sequence). CDR3 size: 11 residues. Trimming cost V 0 bases and J 16 bases, with 13 bases left between them. The DNA for the CDR3 is TGCAGTGCTAGAGATCAAACAGGGTGTTTCTTC. Translating it yields CSARDQTGCFF.

This rearrangement joins TRBV19 to TRBJ1-4; 8 bases align to TRBD1. Trimming took 6 bases from V and 5 from J; bases not matched to a gene: 5. Germline loops: CDR1 LNHDA, CDR2 SQIVND (reference sequence). This CDR3 spans 14 amino acids. The CDR3 DNA follows: TGTGCCAGTAGGCGGACAGGGTCGAATGAAAAACTGTTTTTT. As protein: CASRRTGSNEKLFF.

CDR3 region: CASSFALYRGQGTDTQYF. DNA of the CDR3: TGTGCCAGCAGCTTCGCCCTCTACCGCGGACAGGGTACAGATACGCAGTATTTT. The V and J genes are TRBV7-9 and TRBJ2-3, with TRBD1 matching 8 bases. This CDR3 has 18 residues. Germline CDR1 SEHNR, CDR2 FQNEAQ (reference sequence). J gave up 3 bases and V 3 bases, and 14 bases lay outside the gene matches. The whole variable domain, filled in from reference TRBV7-9 and TRBJ2-3, reads DTGVSQNPRHKITKRGQNVTFRCDPISEHNRLYWYRQTLGQGPEFLTYFQNEAQLEKSRLLSDRFSAERPKGSFSTLEIQRTEQGDSAMYLCASSFALYRGQGTDTQYFGPGTRLTVL.

CDR3 residues: CASSPSSGGFNEQFF. In nucleotides, the CDR3 is TGTGCCAGTTCTCCTTCTAGCGGGGGTTTCAATGAGCAGTTCTTC. This rearrangement joins TRBV19 to TRBJ2-1; 10 bases are shared with TRBD2. Trimming cost V 8 bases and J 6 bases; bases outside gene matches: 10. CDR1 is LNHDA and CDR2 is SQIVND in the germline V gene (reference sequence). This CDR3 comprises 15 residues.

The chain has TRBV4-2 and TRBJ2-5, with 10 bases identical to TRBD2. Trimming removed 0 bases from V and 5 bases from J; junction bases left unmatched: 6. Looked up from germline, CDR1 is LGHNA and CDR2 is YNFKEQ. This CDR3 has 16 residues. CDR3 region: CASSQDGSGGAETQYF. Written as DNA, the CDR3 is TGTGCCAGCAGCCAAGATGGAAGCGGGGGGGCGGAGACCCAGTACTTC.

The chain links TRBV4-1 to TRBJ2-1, with 9 bases matching TRBD2. Germline values: CDR1 MGHRA, CDR2 YSYEKL. V gave up 5 bases and J gave up 4 bases; unmatched junction bases: 9. The CDR3 runs 16 residues. This chain's CDR3 is CASSYTAGGIYNEQFF. In DNA form, the CDR3 reads TGCGCCAGCAGCTACACAGCGGGGGGAATATACAATGAGCAGTTCTTC.